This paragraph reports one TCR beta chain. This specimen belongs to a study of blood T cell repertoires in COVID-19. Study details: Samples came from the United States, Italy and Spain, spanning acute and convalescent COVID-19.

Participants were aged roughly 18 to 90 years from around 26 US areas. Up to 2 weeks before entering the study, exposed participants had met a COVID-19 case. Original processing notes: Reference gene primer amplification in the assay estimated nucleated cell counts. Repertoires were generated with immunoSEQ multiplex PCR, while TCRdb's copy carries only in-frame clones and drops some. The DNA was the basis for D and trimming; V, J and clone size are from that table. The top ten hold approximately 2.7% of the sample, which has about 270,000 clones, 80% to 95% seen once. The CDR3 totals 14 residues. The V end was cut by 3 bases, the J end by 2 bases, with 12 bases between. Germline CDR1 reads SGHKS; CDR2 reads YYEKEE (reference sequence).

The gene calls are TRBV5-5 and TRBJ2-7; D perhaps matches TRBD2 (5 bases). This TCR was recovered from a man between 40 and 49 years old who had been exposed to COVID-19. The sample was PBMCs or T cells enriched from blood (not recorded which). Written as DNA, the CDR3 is TGTGCCAGCAGCTACTCCGGGGAAACCTACGAGCAGTACTTC. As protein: CASSYSGETYEQYF. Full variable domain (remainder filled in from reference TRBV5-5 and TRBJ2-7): DAGVTQSPTHLIKTRGQQVTLRCSPISGHKSVSWYQQVLGQGPQFIFQYYEKEERGRGNFPDRFSARQFPNYSSELNVNALLLGDSALYLCASSYSGETYEQYFGPGTRLTVT.